Below, one T cell receptor (beta chain) is given with its context. Its antigen is still unknown. The V end was cut by 8 bases, the J end by 2 bases, with 12 bases between. The CDR3 is made up of 13 amino acids. The V gene's germline CDR1 is SGHAT and CDR2 FQNNGV. This sample was included in a study of T-cell memory formation after mild COVID-19. General observations from the study: Some responding clones appeared in pre-infection memory, suggesting cross-reactive memory joined.

5'RACE primed from the constant segment yielded TCR alpha and TCR beta cDNA libraries bearing sample barcodes and UMIs. A single record per CDR3 protein comes from TCRdb applying MiXCR to the 5' RACE reads. The data contain around 180,000 distinct CDR3 sequences, roughly 18% of them singletons. The sequence derives from a man aged 18 to 29 who had mild COVID-19 (a few samples of this study predate the infection). Cell type and time point are not known. V is TRBV11-2 and J is TRBJ1-2, with a possible D match to TRBD1 (6 bases). The sample comprised PBMCs or a T cell subset sorted from them (not recorded which). CDR3 protein: CASQDQGNYGYTF. Written as DNA, the CDR3 is TGTGCCAGCCAAGATCAGGGGAACTATGGCTACACCTTC.